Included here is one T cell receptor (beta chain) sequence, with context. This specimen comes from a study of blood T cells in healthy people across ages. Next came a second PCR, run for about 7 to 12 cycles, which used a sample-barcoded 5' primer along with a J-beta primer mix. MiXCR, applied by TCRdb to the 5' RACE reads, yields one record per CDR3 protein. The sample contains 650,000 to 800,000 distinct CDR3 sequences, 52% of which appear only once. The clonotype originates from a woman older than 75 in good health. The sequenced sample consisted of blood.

CDR3 sequence (DNA): TGCAGCGTTTCCCCAGATGAGCAGTTCTTC. Amino acids: CSVSPDEQFF. The chain couples TRBV29-1 to TRBJ2-1, with D unclear. Germline V gene data show CDR1 as SQVTM and CDR2 as ANQGSEA. Trimming took 5 bases from V and 8 from J, leaving 7 bases between them. The CDR3 loop spans 10 amino acids.